Shown below are 13 T cell receptor beta chains from a single sample sequenced in a study of T-cell reconstitution after alpha-beta-depleted transplantation in children. It was with unique molecular identifiers that the TCRbeta library was prepared. TCRdb processed the PCR reads anew with MiXCR; each CDR3 protein has one entry. The table records about 610,000 distinct CDR3 sequences, roughly a tenth of them present only once. Material: PBMCs from the stem cell graft donor, obtained from the stem cell graft. The receptors here all came from a human donor who donated a stem cell graft to a child with acute myeloid leukemia.

The rearrangement uses TRBV7-9 and TRBJ2-7; TRBD2 agrees at 10 bases. Unmatched junction bases numbered 6, after V lost 2 bases and J lost 2 bases. Germline V gives CDR1 SEHNR, CDR2 FQNEAQ (reference sequence). The CDR3 consists of 16 residues. The CDR3 loop is CASSLRGTSATYEQYF. CDR3 bases: TGTGCCAGCAGCTTAAGGGGGACTAGCGCAACCTACGAGCAGTACTTC.

J is TRBJ1-1 and V is TRBV15; D possibly corresponds to TRBD1 (6 bases). The CDR3 runs 14 residues. CDR1 is LNHNV and CDR2 is YYDKDF in the germline V gene (reference sequence). V was shortened by 0 bases and J by 6 bases, with 11 bases between the two germline ends. CDR3 nucleotide sequence: TGTGCCACCAGCAGAGATCAGGGGCAGTCTGAAGCTTTCTTT. Translated, it gives CATSRDQGQSEAFF.

The chain uses TRBV20-1 and TRBJ2-7; perhaps TRBD2 as D (6 bases). The CDR3 runs 18 residues. The germline V gene has CDR1 DFQATT and CDR2 SNEGSKA (reference sequence). The V gene lost 0 bases and the J gene lost 5 bases, with 26 bases spanning the gap. In nucleotides, the CDR3 is TGCAGTGCTAGAGAGTTTGGCAGTTCGACGGGAGTGTTTCACGAGCAGTACTTC. Amino acids: CSAREFGSSTGVFHEQYF.

This clonotype was seen more than once but under ten times. DNA of the CDR3: TGTGCCAGCAGTTCGCCGGGACAGGGGAGGAATGAAGCTTTCTTT. Its translation is CASSSPGQGRNEAFF. This chain joins TRBV12-3 or TRBV12-4 and TRBJ1-1; 10 positions agree with TRBD1. Losses at the gene ends were 4 bases for V and 7 bases for J; bases not matched to a gene: 9. The CDR3 extends over 15 amino acids.

V usage is TRBV18 and J usage is TRBJ2-7; maybe TRBD1 (6 bases). The germline CDR1 and CDR2 sequences are KGHSH and LQKENI. This CDR3 region has 14 residues. V shed 1 base and J shed 5 bases, with 12 bases lying between them. The CDR3 loop is CASSPHAGAHEQYF. The CDR3 bases are TGTGCCAGCTCACCACATGCAGGGGCCCACGAGCAGTACTTC.

J is TRBJ2-2 and V is TRBV7-3; TRBD2 aligns across 8 bases. Germline V CDR1 and CDR2: SGHTA, FQGTGA. V trimming: 3 bases; J trimming: 6 bases; junction bases outside the gene matches: 9. The CDR3 length is 16 residues. This chain's CDR3 is CASSFLSGGPSGELFF. The CDR3 nucleotides read TGTGCCAGCAGCTTCTTGTCGGGAGGGCCTTCCGGGGAGCTGTTTTTT.

The chain recombines TRBV20-1 with TRBJ2-2, with 9 bases that match TRBD2. This CDR3 has 17 amino acids. The J segment lost 3 bases and the V segment lost 0 bases, leaving 8 bases of the junction unmatched. Per germline, CDR1 DFQATT and CDR2 SNEGSKA (reference sequence). CDR3 protein: CSARDPREGPDTGELFF. In DNA, the CDR3 is TGCAGTGCTAGAGATCCGCGGGAGGGCCCAGACACCGGGGAGCTGTTTTTT.

This rearrangement joins TRBV5-1 to TRBJ1-3; 12 bases map to TRBD1. Germline-derived CDR1 and CDR2 are SGHRS and YFSETQ. The CDR3 totals 14 residues. After removal of 7 bases from V and 4 bases from J, the junction contained 3 bases not matched to a gene. CDR3 nucleotides: TGCGCCAGCCCCGGGACAGGGGGCGGAAACACCATATATTTT. Amino acids: CASPGTGGGNTIYF.

This sequence joins TRBV10-3 and TRBJ2-1; the D gene is possibly TRBD2 (6 bases). The germline V and J ends were trimmed by 3 bases and 0 bases, with 6 bases remaining between them. CDR1 ENHRY and CDR2 SYGVKD come from the germline V gene. This CDR3 is 14 amino acids long. The DNA for the CDR3 is TGTGCCATCAGTGACGGGAGCTCCTACAATGAGCAGTTCTTC. Amino acid sequence: CAISDGSSYNEQFF.

This clonotype was found a few times. The rearrangement uses TRBV9 and TRBJ1-2; D is unresolved. CDR1 and CDR2 (germline): SGDLS, YYNGEE. The CDR3 consists of 12 residues. The V gene lost 1 base and the J gene lost 4 bases, with 5 bases spanning the gap. DNA of the CDR3: TGTGCCAGCAGCGTAAGTCCCTATGGCTACACCTTC. Translation gives CASSVSPYGYTF.

This clonotype was seen more than once but under ten times. The chain joins TRBV20-1 to TRBJ2-1, with 10 nucleotides matching TRBD2. The length of the CDR3 is 14 residues. Unmatched junction bases numbered 4, after V lost 2 bases and J lost 6 bases. Germline loops: CDR1 DFQATT, CDR2 SNEGSKA (reference sequence). CDR3 region: CSARTGTSANEQFF. CDR3 DNA sequence: TGCAGTGCTAGAACCGGGACTAGCGCCAATGAGCAGTTCTTC.

This clonotype has a handful of counts. The gene calls are TRBV30 and TRBJ1-5; D is uncertain. Germline-derived CDR1 and CDR2 are GTSNPN and SVGIG (reference sequence). CDR3 size: 14 residues. The V and J ends lost 2 bases and 5 bases respectively, with 13 bases between them. The CDR3 DNA reads as TGTGCCTGGAGTAGACTACAAGAAGATCAGCCCCAGCATTTT. It codes for CAWSRLQEDQPQHF.

The chain links TRBV7-9 to TRBJ2-2, with unresolved D. V was pared by 5 bases and J by 1 base, with 8 bases between. The CDR3 has 14 residues. CDR1 and CDR2 (germline): SEHNR, FQNEAQ (reference sequence). DNA for the CDR3: TGTGCCAGCAGCCCCCCGGTGAACACCGGGGAGCTGTTTTTT. Protein product: CASSPPVNTGELFF.